Sequencing of this T cell receptor beta chain was carried out in a study of cytomegalovirus exposure and HLA in healthy donors. Looking at the study overall: Early release data held roughly 90 million unique TCRs from HLA-typed donors. Whole-study results and caveats: Upon later analysis, TCR association rates were observed to vary by HLA locus, being highest for DRB1 and lowest for HLA-C. V- and J-gene trimming of TCR beta was linked (in a later analysis) to a missense DCLRE1C variant.

Trimming took 3 bases from V and 1 from J, leaving 16 bases between them. CDR3 size: 16 residues. CDR1 SGHRS and CDR2 YFSETQ come from the germline V gene. Healthy bone marrow donors formed the donor group. A remark on this clone: The antigen remains unidentified.

The study ran its PCR with 60 Vbeta and 13 Jbeta primers. The protocol was immunoSEQ multiplex PCR, while the TCRdb copy is restricted to in-frame clones and leaves out a portion. This table holds approximately 120,000 clones, 83% found once. The chain recombines TRBV5-1 with TRBJ1-1; no clear D gene. This clonotype was sampled from a woman aged 40 to 50 in good health and CMV-seropositive. Sequencing was performed on PBMCs. The CDR3 coding sequence is TGCGCCAGCAGCTCCACGTCCCACACAAAGAACACTGAAGCTTTCTTT. Protein product: CASSSTSHTKNTEAFF. The full variable domain, rest sourced from reference TRBV5-1 and TRBJ1-1, is KAGVTQTPRYLIKTRGQQVTLSCSPISGHRSVSWYQQTPGQGLQFLFEYFSETQRNKGNFPGRFSGRQFSNSRSEMNVSTLELGDSALYLCASSSTSHTKNTEAFFGQGTRLTVV.